Listed here are 30 T cell receptor beta chains from one sample, sequenced in a study of cytomegalovirus exposure and HLA in healthy donors. A multiplex PCR was run with 60 Vbeta primers and 13 Jbeta primers. The assay was immunoSEQ multiplex PCR, and TCRdb's table has in-frame clones only and misses some. The sample contains about 160,000 clones, 60% to 85% of which appear only once. Material for sequencing was PBMCs. The receptors shown here come from a woman aged 25 to 39 in good health and CMV-seronegative.

The chain links TRBV6-5 to TRBJ1-4; the match to TRBD1 covers 9 bases. V was clipped by 5 bases and J by 6 bases; unmatched bases: 4. Looked up from germline, CDR1 is MNHEY and CDR2 is SVGAGI. This CDR3 comprises 14 residues. Written as DNA, the CDR3 is TGTGCCAGCAGTCTCCGGGACAGGGATGAAAAACTGTTTTTT. It encodes CASSLRDRDEKLFF.

The gene calls are TRBV19 and TRBJ2-7; 7 nucleotides match TRBD1. Germline V gene lookup returns CDR1 LNHDA and CDR2 SQIVND (reference sequence). This CDR3 has 15 residues. Unmatched junction bases numbered 6, after V lost 0 bases and J lost 4 bases. The CDR3 nucleotides read TGTGCCAGTAGTATAGATACCGGGACAGTTTACGAGCAGTACTTC. Protein product: CASSIDTGTVYEQYF.

The V gene is TRBV28, the J gene TRBJ2-7; 10 bases are a match to TRBD2. CDR3 length: 18 residues. J gave up 0 bases and V 4 bases, and 12 bases lay outside the gene matches. Germline V gene sequence: CDR1 MDHEN, CDR2 SYDVKM. CDR3 protein: CASSSLAGSASSSYEQYF. For the CDR3, the DNA is TGTGCCAGCAGTTCACTAGCGGGGTCCGCTTCTAGCTCCTACGAGCAGTACTTC.

This chain joins TRBV11-3 and TRBJ2-3, with 10 positions matching TRBD2. V shed 1 base and J 5 bases; nucleotides not matched to a gene: 9. CDR1 and CDR2 from the germline V gene are SGHNT and YENEEA. CDR3 length: 17 amino acids. The CDR3 sequence is CASSLGTKRGGLDTQYF. CDR3 nucleotide sequence: TGTGCCAGCAGCTTAGGGACAAAGCGGGGGGGCCTAGATACGCAGTATTTT.

This rearrangement joins TRBV7-2 to TRBJ2-2; 12 bases match TRBD2. The CDR3 runs 19 residues. Trimming took 1 base from V and 5 from J; bases not matched to a gene: 11. Germline V gene sequence: CDR1 SGHTA, CDR2 FQGNSA. For the CDR3, the DNA is TGTGCCAGCAGCTTAGAGGCTAGCGGGGGGGCCTCACGGACCGGGGAGCTGTTTTTT. This codes for CASSLEASGGASRTGELFF.

The V call is TRBV2, the J call TRBJ1-1; 9 positions match TRBD1. Germline V gives CDR1 SNHLY, CDR2 FYNNEI. The trim removed 6 bases at V and 5 bases at J, leaving 7 bases unmatched. CDR3 length: 14 residues. The CDR3 coding sequence is TGTGCCAGCAGAGCGGGACAGGGAAGGACTGAAGCTTTCTTT. Its protein is CASRAGQGRTEAFF.

The V and J genes are TRBV5-1 and TRBJ2-7, with 8 bases aligning to TRBD1. Germline assignment: CDR1 SGHRS and CDR2 YFSETQ. After removal of 4 bases from V and 3 bases from J, the junction contained 9 bases not matched to a gene. The CDR3 is 15 residues long. CDR3 DNA sequence: TGCGCCAGCAGCCACCTGACAGGGGCAATCTACGAGCAGTACTTC. This encodes CASSHLTGAIYEQYF. Full variable domain (rest looked up from reference TRBV5-1 and TRBJ2-7): KAGVTQTPRYLIKTRGQQVTLSCSPISGHRSVSWYQQTPGQGLQFLFEYFSETQRNKGNFPGRFSGRQFSNSRSEMNVSTLELGDSALYLCASSHLTGAIYEQYFGPGTRLTVT.

CDR3 bases: TGTGCCAGCAGCTCCGGGACAAACCTCTACGAGCAGTACTTC. This translates into CASSSGTNLYEQYF. The genes are TRBV6-1 and TRBJ2-7; D is perhaps TRBD1 (6 bases). The CDR3 is made up of 14 amino acids. Germline values: CDR1 MNHNS, CDR2 SASEGT. V lost 6 bases and J lost 3, with 15 bases in between.

The chain is built from TRBV28 and TRBJ2-1, with 10 bases identical to TRBD2. Trimming cost V 4 bases and J 5 bases; bases outside gene matches: 8. The CDR3 has 16 amino acids. CDR1 MDHEN and CDR2 SYDVKM come from the germline V gene. CDR3 loop: CASSSSGGGPHNEQFF. Here the CDR3 DNA reads TGTGCCAGCAGTTCTAGCGGGGGTGGGCCCCACAATGAGCAGTTCTTC.

The genes are TRBV18 and TRBJ1-4; D gene ambiguous. Trimming shortened V by 3 bases and J by 5 bases, and 10 bases separated the two germline ends. The length of the CDR3 is 14 residues. Germline values: CDR1 KGHSH, CDR2 LQKENI. CDR3 in DNA: TGTGCCAGCTCACCTACAGCCACGAATGAAAAACTGTTTTTT. Encoded protein: CASSPTATNEKLFF.

The V and J genes are TRBV28 and TRBJ1-5; TRBD1 matches at 7 bases. CDR3 length: 14 amino acids. With V trimmed by 7 bases and J by 6 bases, 9 bases remained unmatched. Germline assignment: CDR1 MDHEN and CDR2 SYDVKM. CDR3 nucleotide sequence: TGTGCCAGCACCACAGGGGAGTATAGTCAGCCCCAGCATTTT. Its protein is CASTTGEYSQPQHF.

Only a few counts were recorded for this clone. This chain connects TRBV2 to TRBJ1-2, with D unclear. CDR3 size: 14 residues. Trimming removed 2 bases at V and 7 bases at J, with 14 bases between. Germline V gives CDR1 SNHLY, CDR2 FYNNEI. The CDR3: CASSETRREGGYTF. The CDR3 DNA is TGTGCCAGCAGTGAAACCAGGCGGGAGGGTGGCTACACCTTC.

The rearrangement links TRBV6-5 to TRBJ2-7, with TRBD2 matching over 10 bases. V gave up 5 bases and J gave up 3 bases; unmatched junction bases: 4. Germline loops: CDR1 MNHEY, CDR2 SVGAGI. The CDR3 length is 14 residues. Here the CDR3 DNA reads TGTGCCAGCAGTAGGACTAGCGGAAGCTACGAGCAGTACTTC. This gives the protein CASSRTSGSYEQYF.

The chain employs TRBV7-8 and TRBJ2-5; 7 positions match TRBD2. V was clipped by 0 bases and J by 0 bases; unmatched bases: 1. The CDR3 loop spans 15 amino acids. Germline V gene lookup returns CDR1 SGHVS and CDR2 FQNEAQ. Here the CDR3 reads CASSLAGGYQETQYF. In DNA form, the CDR3 reads TGTGCCAGCAGCTTAGCGGGGGGGTACCAAGAGACCCAGTACTTC. The full variable domain, in which reference TRBV7-8 and TRBJ2-5 provide the parts outside the CDR3, is GAGVSQSPRYKVAKRGQDVALRCDPISGHVSLFWYQQALGQGPEFLTYFQNEAQLDKSGLPSDRFFAERPEGSVSTLKIQRTQQEDSAVYLCASSLAGGYQETQYFGPGTRLLVL.

In its sample, this clone was seen once. The chain has TRBV7-9 and TRBJ1-1; no firm D call. The length of the CDR3 is 13 residues. Germline CDR1 is SEHNR and CDR2 is FQNEAQ (reference sequence). Trimming removed 5 bases at V and 1 base at J, with 8 bases between. The CDR3 protein is CASSPQENTEAFF. The CDR3 region has the DNA TGTGCCAGCAGCCCGCAGGAGAACACTGAAGCTTTCTTT.

The DNA for the CDR3 is TGTGCCAGTAGTGCCAGTGAAGCGGGGGGTCCCTACGAGCAGTACTTC. This translates into CASSASEAGGPYEQYF. The chain couples TRBV19 to TRBJ2-7; 9 positions match TRBD2. Trimming took 5 bases from V and 2 from J; bases not matched to a gene: 10. Germline V lookup: CDR1 LNHDA, CDR2 SQIVND (reference sequence). This CDR3 comprises 16 residues. Full variable domain (rest looked up from reference TRBV19 and TRBJ2-7): DGGITQSPKYLFRKEGQNVTLSCEQNLNHDAMYWYRQDPGQGLRLIYYSQIVNDFQKGDIAEGYSVSREKKESFPLTVTSAQKNPTAFYLCASSASEAGGPYEQYFGPGTRLTVT.

This clone occurred once. The chain combines TRBV18 with TRBJ2-7, with TRBD1 as a possible D gene (5 bases). This CDR3 region has 15 residues. From germline, CDR1 is KGHSH and CDR2 LQKENI. V was shortened by 6 bases and J by 3 bases, with 18 bases between the two germline ends. The CDR3 protein is CASSQPGQGDYEQYF. CDR3 bases: TGTGCCAGCTCCCAGCCTGGACAAGGTGACTACGAGCAGTACTTC.

The V call is TRBV30, the J call TRBJ1-1; the match to TRBD1 covers 7 bases. The V segment lost 0 bases and the J segment 10 bases; nucleotides outside the gene matches: 8. This CDR3 comprises 13 residues. Germline loops: CDR1 GTSNPN, CDR2 SVGIG (reference sequence). Here the CDR3 DNA reads TGTGCCTGGAGTGTACAAGGGGGCTCAGGAGCTTTCTTT. Residues: CAWSVQGGSGAFF.

The chain combines TRBV2 with TRBJ1-5, with D unclear. With 1 base removed from V and 7 bases from J, the gap between germline ends came to 8 bases. The CDR3 is made up of 13 amino acids. CDR1 and CDR2 (germline): SNHLY, FYNNEI. The DNA for the CDR3 is TGTGCCAGCAGTGAAGGGAGTGGGCAGCCCCAGCATTTT. Translation gives CASSEGSGQPQHF.

The chain combines TRBV5-1 with TRBJ2-6, with 11 bases identical to TRBD1. The V and J ends lost 2 bases and 3 bases, in that order; junction bases with no gene match: 4. The CDR3 covers 17 residues. In germline, CDR1 is SGHRS, CDR2 YFSETQ. The CDR3 sequence: CASSFRTGGGGANVLTF. DNA for the CDR3: TGCGCCAGCAGCTTCAGGACAGGGGGCGGTGGGGCCAACGTCCTGACTTTC.

This clone was recorded a few times. This chain joins TRBV30 and TRBJ1-1; TRBD1 is a possible D gene (5 bases). The germline gives CDR1 GTSNPN, CDR2 SVGIG (reference sequence). CDR3 length equals 11 residues. V lost 1 base to trimming and J lost 6 bases, with 6 bases between them. The CDR3 loop is CAWSGDSEAFF. The CDR3 bases are TGTGCCTGGAGTGGGGACTCTGAAGCTTTCTTT.

This clone has more than one count but fewer than ten. This rearrangement joins TRBV6-1 to TRBJ2-7; TRBD1 matches at 7 bases. The CDR3 runs to 14 residues. CDR1 and CDR2 from the germline V gene are MNHNS and SASEGT. Losses at the gene ends were 3 bases for V and 6 bases for J; bases not matched to a gene: 8. The DNA for the CDR3 is TGTGCCAGCAGTGACCGACAGGGTAAGAGCGAGCAGTACTTC. Protein: CASSDRQGKSEQYF.

J is TRBJ1-6 and V is TRBV7-8, with 7 positions matching TRBD1. Looked up from germline, CDR1 is SGHVS and CDR2 is FQNEAQ. V gave up 0 bases and J gave up 0 bases; unmatched junction bases: 8. The CDR3 is made up of 19 amino acids. This chain's CDR3 is CASSLAFTTGSSYNSPLHF. The CDR3 DNA reads TGTGCCAGCAGCTTAGCCTTTACGACAGGGAGCTCCTATAATTCACCCCTCCACTTT. The whole variable domain, filled in from reference TRBV7-8 and TRBJ1-6, reads GAGVSQSPRYKVAKRGQDVALRCDPISGHVSLFWYQQALGQGPEFLTYFQNEAQLDKSGLPSDRFFAERPEGSVSTLKIQRTQQEDSAVYLCASSLAFTTGSSYNSPLHFGNGTRLTVT.

For the CDR3, the DNA is TGTGCCAGCAGTGAAACAGGGGGCGCGGGGTCTTTCTTT. This codes for CASSETGGAGSFF. The V gene is TRBV7-9, the J gene TRBJ1-1, with TRBD1 identical over 9 bases. With V trimmed by 6 bases and J by 12 bases, 11 bases remained unmatched. CDR3 size: 13 residues. Germline assignment: CDR1 SEHNR and CDR2 FQNEAQ (reference sequence).

The chain recombines TRBV7-3 with TRBJ1-2; TRBD1 aligns across 7 bases. Looked up from germline, CDR1 is SGHTA and CDR2 is FQGTGA. The CDR3 length is 15 residues. Trimming took 5 bases from V and 8 from J; bases not matched to a gene: 14. The DNA for the CDR3 is TGTGCCAGCAGCGGTTCCGGGACAGCTACTATAGGCTACACCTTC. Translating it yields CASSGSGTATIGYTF.

V gene TRBV2 combines with J gene TRBJ2-7; 8 positions agree with TRBD1. The junction had 8 bases not matched to a gene; V was cut back by 8 bases and J by 5 bases. This CDR3 has 13 residues. Germline V gene sequence: CDR1 SNHLY, CDR2 FYNNEI. This CDR3 is CASVGDRRDEQYF. CDR3 DNA: TGTGCCAGCGTCGGGGACAGGAGGGACGAGCAGTACTTC.

DNA for the CDR3: TGCGCCAGCAGCGAACCGGGACAGGGATTCTATGGCTACACCTTC. Its protein is CASSEPGQGFYGYTF. This chain links TRBV5-1 with TRBJ1-2, with 9 bases matching TRBD1. The CDR3 is made up of 15 amino acids. Trimming removed 4 bases from V and 4 bases from J; junction bases left unmatched: 8. Per germline, CDR1 SGHRS and CDR2 YFSETQ.

The chain employs TRBV30 and TRBJ1-6; a possible D gene is TRBD1 (5 bases). The CDR3 runs 14 residues. V gave up 2 bases and J gave up 6 bases, with 11 bases separating them. CDR1 and CDR2 from the germline V gene are GTSNPN and SVGIG (reference sequence). The CDR3 is CAWSRGGSNSPLHF. The CDR3 DNA follows: TGTGCCTGGAGTCGGGGGGGGAGTAATTCACCCCTCCACTTT.

V and J are TRBV4-1 and TRBJ1-2, with TRBD1 matching 7 bases. With V trimmed by 4 bases and J by 1 base, 9 bases remained unmatched. This CDR3 has 16 amino acids. Germline V lookup: CDR1 MGHRA, CDR2 YSYEKL. As DNA, the CDR3 is TGCGCCAGCAGCCTGCAACCGGGACAGCTTAACTATGGCTACACCTTC. Its translation is CASSLQPGQLNYGYTF.

V usage is TRBV5-1 and J usage is TRBJ2-5; TRBD1 aligns across 7 bases. This CDR3 contains 15 residues. CDR1 and CDR2 from the germline V gene are SGHRS and YFSETQ. V lost 4 bases, J lost 2 bases, and 8 bases stayed unmatched. This chain's CDR3 is CASSLGGQLQETQYF. CDR3 bases: TGCGCCAGCAGCCTTGGGGGACAGCTTCAAGAGACCCAGTACTTC. Filled out from reference TRBV5-1 and TRBJ2-5, the complete variable domain reads KAGVTQTPRYLIKTRGQQVTLSCSPISGHRSVSWYQQTPGQGLQFLFEYFSETQRNKGNFPGRFSGRQFSNSRSEMNVSTLELGDSALYLCASSLGGQLQETQYFGPGTRLLVL.